This T cell receptor beta chain was observed in a study of spatial heterogeneity in lung cancer. Study context: The donors comprised roughly 71 untreated early-stage non-small cell lung cancer patients. Mean representation of each unique TCR and UMI combination in the raw reads exceeded 8.5 occurrences.

This CDR3 spans 11 amino acids. V was cut by 6 bases and J by 5 bases, with 8 bases left in between. Germline V gene data show CDR1 as MDHEN and CDR2 as SYDVKM. Specified time point: blood at routine non-recurrence follow-up after resection. TCRdb itself ran the 5' RACE reads through MiXCR, one entry per CDR3 protein. The data show 35,000 to 55,000 distinct CDR3 sequences, approximately 22% seen once. The chain has TRBV28 and TRBJ2-7; D unresolved. The sequence came from a female donor with early-stage non-small cell lung cancer. This specimen consisted of PBMCs, obtained at follow-up. CDR3 region: CASSRWDEQYF. The DNA of the CDR3 is TGTGCCAGCAGCCGCTGGGACGAGCAGTACTTC.